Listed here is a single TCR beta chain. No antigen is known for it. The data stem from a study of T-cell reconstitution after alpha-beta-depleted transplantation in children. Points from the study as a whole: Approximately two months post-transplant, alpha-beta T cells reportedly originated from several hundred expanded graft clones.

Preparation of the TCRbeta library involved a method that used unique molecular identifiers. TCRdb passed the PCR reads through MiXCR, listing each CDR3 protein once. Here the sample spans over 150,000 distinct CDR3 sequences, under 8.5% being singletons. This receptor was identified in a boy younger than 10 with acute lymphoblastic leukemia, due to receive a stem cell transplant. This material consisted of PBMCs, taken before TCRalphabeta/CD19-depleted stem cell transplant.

The CDR3 DNA is TGTGCCAGCAGTTTAGCCCAGAGACCACAGAGGTACGAGCAGTACTTC. It encodes CASSLAQRPQRYEQYF. The V gene is TRBV28, the J gene TRBJ2-7; no clear D gene. The CDR3 loop spans 16 amino acids. The germline V gene encodes CDR1 MDHEN and CDR2 SYDVKM. The V and J ends lost 2 bases and 4 bases respectively, with 18 bases between them.